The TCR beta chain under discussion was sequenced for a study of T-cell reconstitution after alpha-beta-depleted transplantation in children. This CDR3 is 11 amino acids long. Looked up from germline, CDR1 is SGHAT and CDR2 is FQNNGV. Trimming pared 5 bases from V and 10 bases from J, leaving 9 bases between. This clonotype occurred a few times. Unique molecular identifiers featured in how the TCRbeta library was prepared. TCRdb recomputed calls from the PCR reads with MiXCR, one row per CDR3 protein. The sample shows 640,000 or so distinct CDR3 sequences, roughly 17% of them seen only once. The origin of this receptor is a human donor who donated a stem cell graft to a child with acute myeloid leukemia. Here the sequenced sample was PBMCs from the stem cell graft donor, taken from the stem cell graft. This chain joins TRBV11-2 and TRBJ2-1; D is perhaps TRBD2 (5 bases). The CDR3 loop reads CASSVTGEQFF. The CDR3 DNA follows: TGTGCCAGCAGCGTTACGGGGGAGCAGTTCTTC.